Sequencing of this TCR beta chain was carried out in a study of cytomegalovirus exposure and HLA in healthy donors. Study at large: One earlier analysis, a look at 150 million to 200 million T cells, found roughly 120 million unique TCR beta sequences.

The primer mix had 60 Vbeta and 13 Jbeta primers. Clones were sequenced by immunoSEQ multiplex PCR, and TCRdb holds only the in-frame ones, with some missing. The table records 85,000 to 100,000 clones, around 80% of them present only once. The V gene's germline CDR1 is SGHTA and CDR2 FQGTGA. The CDR3 is 16 residues long. After removal of 5 bases from V and 9 bases from J, the junction contained 13 bases not matched to a gene. Notes on this clone: Its antigen is undetermined.

General observations from the study: About 87% or about 30% of the time was how often most TCR beta V segments were productive, according to an earlier analysis. The classifier, whose performance was assessed in both the original and validation cohorts, reportedly diagnosed cytomegalovirus status with high specificity and sensitivity.

This sequence originates from a man aged 55 to 70 in good health and CMV-seropositive. The rearrangement joins TRBV7-3 to TRBJ1-6; 7 bases agree with TRBD1. The specimen sequenced was PBMCs. As DNA, the CDR3 is TGTGCCAGCAGCCCCTCGGGCGACAGGGCAAGTTCACCCCTCCACTTT. Residues: CASSPSGDRASSPLHF.